The rows below give T cell receptor beta chains drawn from one sample of a study of spatial heterogeneity in lung cancer. TCRdb reanalysed the 5' RACE reads using MiXCR and keeps one entry per CDR3 protein. The sample gives about 23,000 distinct CDR3 sequences, around 4.6% of which show up once; about 5% is in the top ten. The sample consisted of PBMCs, taken at surgery. These receptors were taken from a male donor with early-stage non-small cell lung cancer. Each CDR3 is given with its conserved first and last residue. D genes are given only for firm matches. Where a row states a size, it is once, few, many or the class of an expanded clone; other rows omit it.

J gene	D gene	V gene	clone size	CDR3 DNA	CDR3 protein
TRBJ2-2	TRBD2	TRBV10-3	many	TGTGCCATCAGTGAAATAAGGATGACTAGCGGGCCGAAAAAAAACACCGGGGAGCTGTTTTTT	CAISEIRMTSGPKKNTGELFF
TRBJ2-2	-	TRBV12-3/TRBV12-4	many	TGTGCCAGCAGTTTGAGGGGACCCGGGGAGCTGTTTTTT	CASSLRGPGELFF
TRBJ1-2	TRBD1	TRBV29-1	many	TGCAGCGTCGAGGGGGCGCAGGGCTATGGCTACACCTTC	CSVEGAQGYGYTF
TRBJ2-2	TRBD2	TRBV5-1	many	TGCGCCAGCAGCCGAAAACAACTAGCGGGGAGAAACACCGGGGAGCTGTTTTTT	CASSRKQLAGRNTGELFF
TRBJ2-7	-	TRBV6-2/TRBV6-3	many	TGTGCCAGCAGCACGACGGCCCGCGAGCAGTACTTC	CASSTTAREQYF
TRBJ1-3	-	TRBV12-3/TRBV12-4	many	TGTGCCAGCAGTTTGCTGGGGGCGCCTTCGGGAAACACCATATATTTT	CASSLLGAPSGNTIYF
TRBJ1-5	TRBD1	TRBV27	many	TGTGCCAGCAGTCTCAGGGGGAGCCTTCAGCCCCAGCATTTT	CASSLRGSLQPQHF
TRBJ2-7	TRBD2	TRBV2	many	TGTGCCAGCACGTATGGACTAGCGGGCTCCTACGAGCAGTACTTC	CASTYGLAGSYEQYF
TRBJ2-3	-	TRBV27	many	TGTGCCAGCAGGACCAGGGCAACCACAGATACGCAGTATTTT	CASRTRATTDTQYF
TRBJ1-4	TRBD1	TRBV25-1	many	TGTGCCAGCGGACTGCCCGGGACAGGGCAAGAAAAACTGTTTTTT	CASGLPGTGQEKLFF
TRBJ1-2	-	TRBV28	few	TGTGCCAGCAGTTTAGGGTCCTCTCGCTATGGCTACACCTTC	CASSLGSSRYGYTF
TRBJ1-1	-	TRBV19	many	TGTGCCAGTAGTATCGCCGGCAGGGGAAACACTGAAGCTTTCTTT	CASSIAGRGNTEAFF
TRBJ2-7	TRBD1	TRBV11-1	many	TGTGCCAGCAGCTTTGCAGGGGGCGACGAGCAGTACTTC	CASSFAGGDEQYF
TRBJ2-3	TRBD2	TRBV20-1	many	TGCAGTGCTTCGACTAGCGGGACAGGGTCAGATACGCAGTATTTT	CSASTSGTGSDTQYF
TRBJ2-7	-	TRBV28	many	TGTGCCAGCAGTTTAAAGACGTGGACTTACGAGCAGTACTTC	CASSLKTWTYEQYF
TRBJ2-7	-	TRBV20-1	-	TGCAGTGCTAGCGGGAACTTGAGAGAGCAGTACTTC	CSASGNLREQYF
TRBJ1-3	-	TRBV9	many	TGTGCCAGCAGCGTAGACGAGGCACCCCTTGGAAACACCATATATTTT	CASSVDEAPLGNTIYF
TRBJ2-7	-	TRBV7-2	-	TGTGCCAGCAGCTTAGCGCGCAGGGGCGATCAGTACTTC	CASSLARRGDQYF
TRBJ2-7	-	TRBV28	many	TGTGCCAGCAGGGGCAGGCCCGTAGAGAAGCAGTACTTC	CASRGRPVEKQYF
TRBJ1-3	-	TRBV12-3/TRBV12-4	many	TGTGCCAGCAGTTTCTCCTCTAACTCTGGAAACACCATATATTTT	CASSFSSNSGNTIYF
TRBJ1-5	-	TRBV2	-	TGTGCCAGCTTTCTCACGCTGCTGGGCCCAGAGGGGCCCCAGCATTTT	CASFLTLLGPEGPQHF
TRBJ1-4	-	TRBV7-7	many	TGTGCTAGCAGCCCGGGACTCCGGCTAGGAGAAAAACTGTTTTTT	CASSPGLRLGEKLFF
TRBJ2-5	TRBD1	TRBV11-2	many	TGTGCCAGCAGCCCCCCCGGGACAGGGGGGGAGACCCAGTACTTC	CASSPPGTGGETQYF
TRBJ2-7	TRBD2	TRBV28	many	TGTGCCAGTTCTAGCGGGAGCATCTACGAGCAGTACTTC	CASSSGSIYEQYF
TRBJ2-2	-	TRBV2	-	TGTGCCAGCAGGAACGCGAACACCGGGGAGCTGTTTTTT	CASRNANTGELFF
TRBJ2-1	-	TRBV5-1	many	TGCGCCAGCAGCTTGGGGTCTCTGGGGAGTGAGCAGTTCTTC	CASSLGSLGSEQFF
TRBJ2-4	TRBD2	TRBV27	many	TGTGCCAGCAGTATAGCGGGGGGGCTAAACATTCAGTACTTC	CASSIAGGLNIQYF
TRBJ2-2	-	TRBV27	many	TGTGCCAGCAGTTTGAGACCGAGAAACACCGGGGAGCTGTTTTTT	CASSLRPRNTGELFF
TRBJ2-7	TRBD2	TRBV28	many	TGTGCCAGCAGCCGGACTAGCGGGAGGCCATCCGATGAAACGTACTTC	CASSRTSGRPSDETYF
TRBJ1-5	-	TRBV6-1	many	TGTGCCAGCAGTGGGAGGCAGAACCTTAGCAATCAGCCCCAGCATTTT	CASSGRQNLSNQPQHF
TRBJ2-7	TRBD1	TRBV18	many	TGTGCCAGCTCACCGGGACAGGCATCCTACGAGCAGTACTTC	CASSPGQASYEQYF
TRBJ2-2	-	TRBV12-3/TRBV12-4	few	TGTGCCAGCAGATCGGGGGCGAACACCGGGGAGCTGTTTTTT	CASRSGANTGELFF
TRBJ1-2	-	TRBV6-1	many	TGTGCCAGCACGAAGGAACTAATCTATGGCTACACCTTC	CASTKELIYGYTF
TRBJ2-5	-	TRBV29-1	many	TGCAGCGTTGTTGTATACGGAGAGACCCAGTACTTC	CSVVVYGETQYF
TRBJ2-5	-	TRBV7-8	many	TGTGCCAGCAGTCGAGACAGGCTGCGGGAGACCCAGTACTTC	CASSRDRLRETQYF
TRBJ2-5	-	TRBV7-3	few	TGTGCCAGCAGCTTCACAGGACAAGAGACCCAGTACTTC	CASSFTGQETQYF